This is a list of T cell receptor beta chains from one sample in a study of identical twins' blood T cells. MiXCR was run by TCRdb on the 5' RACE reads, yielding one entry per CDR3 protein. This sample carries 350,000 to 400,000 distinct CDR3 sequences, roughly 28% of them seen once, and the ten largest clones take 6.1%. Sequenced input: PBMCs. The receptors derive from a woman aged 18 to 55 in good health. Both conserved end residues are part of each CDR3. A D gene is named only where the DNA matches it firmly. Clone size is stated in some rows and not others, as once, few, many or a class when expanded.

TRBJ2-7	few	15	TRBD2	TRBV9	TGTGCCAGCAGCCTCGCTAGCGGGACCTTCTACGAGCAGTACTTC	CASSLASGTFYEQYF
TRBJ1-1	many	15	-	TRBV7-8	TGTGCCAGCAGCTCCTTACAGGGAAGGAACACTGAAGCTTTCTTT	CASSSLQGRNTEAFF
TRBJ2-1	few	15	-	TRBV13	TGTGCCAGCCGAGCCAGGGAGCTCTCCTACAATGAGCAGTTCTTC	CASRARELSYNEQFF
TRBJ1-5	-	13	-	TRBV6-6	TGTGCCAGCAGGCTGGTGGTCGATCAGCCCCAGCATTTT	CASRLVVDQPQHF
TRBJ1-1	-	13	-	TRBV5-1	TGCGCCAGCCATGGTGTAAAGTGCACTGAAGCTTTCTTT	CASHGVKCTEAFF
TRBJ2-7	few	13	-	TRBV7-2	TGTGCCAGCAGCTTAGGAGCAGGGGCCCGGCAGTACTTC	CASSLGAGARQYF
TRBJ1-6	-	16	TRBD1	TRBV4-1	TGCGCCAGCAGCCCCCTCGGGACAGGGATAGGATCACCCCTCCACTTT	CASSPLGTGIGSPLHF
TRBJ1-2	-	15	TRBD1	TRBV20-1	TGCAGTGCACGGGCCGGGACAGTCGCATCGTATGGCTACACCTTC	CSARAGTVASYGYTF
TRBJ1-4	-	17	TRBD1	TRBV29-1	TGCAGCGTTGGGGGACAGGGAGGAACTACAACTAATGAAAAACTGTTTTTT	CSVGGQGGTTTNEKLFF
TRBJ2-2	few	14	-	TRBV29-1	TGCAGCGTTCATGGGCAGACGAACACCGGGGAGCTGTTTTTT	CSVHGQTNTGELFF
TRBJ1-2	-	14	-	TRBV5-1	TGCGCCAGCAGCCGACTGGGCGAGAACTGTGGCTACACCTTC	CASSRLGENCGYTF
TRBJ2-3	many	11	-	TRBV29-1	TGCAGCGTTGAATGGCGCGATACGCAGTATTTT	CSVEWRDTQYF
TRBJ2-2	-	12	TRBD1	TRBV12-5	TGTGCTAGTGGTCCAGGGACAGGGCAGCTGTTTTTT	CASGPGTGQLFF
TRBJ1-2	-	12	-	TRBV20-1	TGCAGTGCGTCCGCCCCTACCTATGGCTACACCTTC	CSASAPTYGYTF
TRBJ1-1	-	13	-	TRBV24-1	TGTGCCACCAGTGCCGGGGTTGGTACTGAAGCTTTCTTT	CATSAGVGTEAFF
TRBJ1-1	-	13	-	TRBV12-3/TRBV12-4	TGTGCCAGCAGTCTCCAAGCTGGGGCTGAAGCTTTCTTT	CASSLQAGAEAFF
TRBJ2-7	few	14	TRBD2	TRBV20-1	TGCAGTGCTAGAGAAGGACTAGCGGTCTACGAGCAGTACTTC	CSAREGLAVYEQYF
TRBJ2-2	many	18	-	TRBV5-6	TGTGCCAGCAGCTTGGTGTATCGGCAGCTGACGGGCACCGGGGAGCTGTTTTTT	CASSLVYRQLTGTGELFF
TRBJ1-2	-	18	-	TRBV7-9	TGTGCCAGCAGCTTATGGACAGTCCCTGTGCAATCTAACTATGGCTACACCTTC	CASSLWTVPVQSNYGYTF
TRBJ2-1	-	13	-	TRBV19	TGTGCCAGTAAGGCCGCCCCCTACAATGAGCAGTTCTTC	CASKAAPYNEQFF
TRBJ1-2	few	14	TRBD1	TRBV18	TGTGCCAGCTCTCCCTCGACAGGGGATTATGGCTACACCTTC	CASSPSTGDYGYTF
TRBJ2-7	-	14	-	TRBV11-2	TGTGCCAGCACCCTTAGACTAGTCAATGTCGAGCAGTACTTC	CASTLRLVNVEQYF
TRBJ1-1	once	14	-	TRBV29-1	TGCAGCGTTGGTGGGGACCCGAAGAGCACTGAAGCTTTCTTT	CSVGGDPKSTEAFF
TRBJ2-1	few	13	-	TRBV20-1	TGCAGTGCTAAGGATAGCGTAGAGAGTGAGCAGTTCTTC	CSAKDSVESEQFF
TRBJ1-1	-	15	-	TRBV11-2	TGTGCCAGCAGCGATCTCGGCAGGGGGAACACTGAAGCTTTCTTT	CASSDLGRGNTEAFF
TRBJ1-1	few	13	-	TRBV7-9	TGTGCCAGCAGCAGCGTGTTTTGGTCTGAAGCTTTCTTT	CASSSVFWSEAFF
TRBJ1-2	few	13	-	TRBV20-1	TGCAGTGCTAGAGACAGGCAGGATTATGGCTACACCTTC	CSARDRQDYGYTF
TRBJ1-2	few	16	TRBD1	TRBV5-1	TGCGCCAGCAGCTTAACCTGGGACAGTTCTAACTATGGCTACACCTTC	CASSLTWDSSNYGYTF
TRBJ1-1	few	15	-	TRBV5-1	TGCGCCAGCAGCTTGGGGCAGCTCATGAACACTGAAGCTTTCTTT	CASSLGQLMNTEAFF
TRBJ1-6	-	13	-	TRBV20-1	TGCAGTGCTGAGGGACATGGAAATTCACCCCTCCACTTT	CSAEGHGNSPLHF
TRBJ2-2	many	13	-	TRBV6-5	TGTGCCAGCAGTCCAACAGTGTCCCGGGAGCTGTTTTTT	CASSPTVSRELFF
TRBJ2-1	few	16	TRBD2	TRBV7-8	TGTGCCAGCAGCTTAGCGCGGGGGACTAACTACAATGAGCAGTTCTTC	CASSLARGTNYNEQFF
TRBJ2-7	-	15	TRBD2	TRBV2	TGTGTCAGCAGTGAAGAAAGTAGCGGGGGTTACGAGCAGTACTTC	CVSSEESSGGYEQYF
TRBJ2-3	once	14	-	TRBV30	TGTGCCTGGAGTGTAGGGGCTCTCGGGAATACGCAGTATTTT	CAWSVGALGNTQYF
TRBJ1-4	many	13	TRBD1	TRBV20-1	TGCAGTGCCCGCCCGGGACAGGATGAAAAACTGTTTTTT	CSARPGQDEKLFF
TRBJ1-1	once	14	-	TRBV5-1	TGCGTCAGCAGCTTGGAAAGGAGTGGCACTGAAGCTTTCTTT	CVSSLERSGTEAFF
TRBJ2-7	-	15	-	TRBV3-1	TGTGCCAGCAGCCAAGAGTCCTGGACCCTCTACGAGCAGTACTTC	CASSQESWTLYEQYF
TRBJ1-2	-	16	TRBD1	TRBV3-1	TGTGCCAGCAGCCAAGGTCTAAGGGGGCGGATCTATGGCTACACCTTC	CASSQGLRGRIYGYTF
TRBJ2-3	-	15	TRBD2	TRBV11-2	TGTGCCAGCACCACTAGCGGGGTTAGCACAGATACGCAGTATTTT	CASTTSGVSTDTQYF
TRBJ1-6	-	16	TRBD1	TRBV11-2	TGTGCCAGCAGCTTAGTCGGGACAGGGCATAATTCACCCCTCCACTTT	CASSLVGTGHNSPLHF
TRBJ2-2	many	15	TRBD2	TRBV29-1	TGCAGCGTTGTACTAGCGGGGGGGCCAAACGGGGAGCTGTTTTTT	CSVVLAGGPNGELFF